This entry features one TCR beta chain sequence. Its antigen is unknown. No clone much larger than this one lies a single base away; base qualities are absent. In the prospective study, participants were roughly 18 to 100 years old, resided in about two dozen geographic areas of the United States, and were enrolled through a virtual design. In the prospective study, participants were assigned to cohorts based on the clinical history participants reported in a screening survey and a study questionnaire. ImmuneRACE Cohort 3 recovered participants were defined by two consecutive negative NP/OP PCR tests, healthcare professional clearance, or symptom resolution. In the prospective study, whole blood, serum and a nasopharyngeal or oropharyngeal swab were collected from each participant by mobile phlebotomists. Participants in the prospective study had the option to provide additional blood draws and questionnaires over an approximately 2-month period. Before DNA extraction, prospective study blood samples were shipped either frozen or at room temperature.

CDR1 and CDR2 are read off the germline V gene as WSHSY and SAAADI. Trimming costs V 6 bases and J 4 bases, and their ends lie 22 bases apart. The CDR3 spans 16 residues, from the cysteine through the phenylalanine. The entry retains the CDR3 DNA only, 48 bases that are in frame from base 1. The record originates from a study of blood T cell repertoires in COVID-19 (dated by TCRdb to the early 2020s). For the study in its entirety: Collaborator samples came from the United States, Italy and Spain and covered acute and convalescent phases of COVID-19. The material from the prospective study consisted of cDNA or gDNA derived from T cells, B-cell-depleted T cells, or PBMCs. Subjects who had been exposed to COVID-19, were actively infected with it, or had recovered from it provided the deeply sampled blood TCRbeta repertoires that made up the dataset. The repertoires were released in a freely available public database meant as a resource for research on the immune response to SARS-CoV-2. Samples were obtained from the ongoing ImmuneRACE study (first 160 participants) and from 950 to 1,500 subjects provided by 6 global collaborators. The sample metadata nearly always contained a de-identified subject ID, COVID-19 status, age in years and sex. Where available, HLA class I and class II types were obtained from metadata supplied by the sample provider rather than from assay-based typing.

Results and caveats for the whole study, not just this receptor: The quantity of clinical and demographic metadata differed by source and by participant and was supplied without curation.

The immunoSEQ Assay, a bias-controlled multiplex PCR, was used to amplify TCRbeta CDR3 regions from genomic DNA. The paper's processing steps were these. Nucleated cell counts per sample were estimated from amplification of reference gene primers within the assay. To quantify the absolute abundance of each unique TCRbeta CDR3 rearrangement, sequence reads were collapsed and filtered. Productive Simpson clonality was computed per sample as the square root of Simpson's diversity index over productive rearrangements. TCRdb limited this immuneACCESS table to in-frame rearrangements with V and J called. A share of clones is missing; checked studies link under half to unresolved V genes, and the rest is unexplained. That table is the source of V, J and clone size, and D and trimming were worked out from the DNA. For this sample there are 270,000 or so clones; 86% appear just once. The top ten constitute approximately 2.6% of the sample.

Sequencing was carried out using PBMCs or T cells enriched from blood (not recorded which). The receptor's source is a woman between 18 and 30 years old who had recovered from COVID-19. The sequence is built from TRBV10-2 and TRBJ2-7; the D region possibly corresponds to TRBD1 (5 bases align). The CDR3 loop reads CASRHRQIPWGYEQYF. Here is the DNA: TGCGCCAGCAGACACCGACAGATCCCCTGGGGATACGAGCAGTACTTC.